The 23 T cell receptor beta chains below all came from one sample that was sequenced in a study of T cells in Graves' hyperthyroidism and ophthalmopathy. RNA transcripts were the template for amplifying TCR beta CDR3 regions. The primer set for the first-round RT-PCR of the TCR CDR3 was HTBI. MiXCR, applied by TCRdb to the multiplex PCR reads, yields one record per CDR3 protein. The table has some 500,000 distinct CDR3 sequences, about 15% seen once. The sequenced sample was blood. The source is a young woman with Graves' hyperthyroidism.

This clonotype was seen at least ten times. CDR3 coding DNA: TGTGCCAGCAGCTCCGACAGGCCCTCCTACGAGCAGTACGTC. Translated, it gives CASSSDRPSYEQYV. V gene TRBV5-8 combines with J gene TRBJ2-7, with D possibly matching TRBD1 (6 bases). The CDR3 spans 14 residues. The germline V gene has CDR1 SGHTS and CDR2 YDEGEE. V lost 3 bases and J lost 0, with 10 bases in between.

A few counts support this clonotype. The chain uses TRBV25-1 and TRBJ1-4, with D unresolved. The germline gives CDR1 MGHDK, CDR2 SYGVNS. V lost 1 base to trimming and J lost 7 bases, with 10 bases between them. The CDR3 covers 14 residues. CDR3 bases: TGTGCCAGCAGTGAATTTGGGGATGGTGAAAAACTGTTTTTT. Translation gives CASSEFGDGEKLFF.

The sample holds many counts of this clonotype. The J gene is TRBJ1-1, the V gene TRBV10-3; TRBD1 matches 8 bases. The germline V gene has CDR1 ENHRY and CDR2 SYGVKD. V was pared by 6 bases and J by 1 base, with 4 bases of the junction left unmatched. The CDR3 sequence is 14 residues long. The chain's CDR3 is CAIRTDRANTEAFF. The CDR3 bases are TGTGCCATCAGAACGGACAGGGCGAACACTGAAGCTTTCTTT.

Many counts were recorded for this clonotype. V and J are TRBV3-1 and TRBJ2-1, with 7 bases aligning to TRBD2. This CDR3 is built from 13 residues. Per the germline V gene, CDR1 is LGHDT and CDR2 is YNNKEL (reference sequence). V shed 3 bases, J shed 9 bases, and the junction held 5 bases outside the gene matches. This CDR3 reads CASSQALAGEQFF. DNA for the CDR3: TGTGCCAGCAGCCAGGCCTTAGCGGGTGAGCAGTTCTTC.

This clonotype occurred many times. The rearrangement uses TRBV24-1 and TRBJ2-5; D not resolved. V dropped 3 bases and J dropped 4 bases, with 8 bases sitting between them. This CDR3 has 13 amino acids. From germline, CDR1 is KGHDR and CDR2 SFDVKD. For the CDR3, the DNA is TGTGCCACCAGTGATCGTATCTTAGAGACCCAGTACTTC. Translated: CATSDRILETQYF.

This clonotype was seen at least ten times. The chain recombines TRBV6-1 with TRBJ2-1; a weak D match, TRBD1 (6 bases). Trimming removed 8 bases at V and 4 bases at J, with 9 bases between. Germline V gives CDR1 MNHNS, CDR2 SASEGT. The CDR3 has 12 amino acids. The CDR3 DNA follows: TGTGCCAGCTGGACAGTTTACAATGAGCAGTTCTTC. Translated, it gives CASWTVYNEQFF.

This chain links TRBV25-1 with TRBJ1-1; 10 positions agree with TRBD1. V was clipped by 3 bases and J by 4 bases; unmatched bases: 5. Germline CDR1 reads MGHDK; CDR2 reads SYGVNS. The CDR3 extends over 15 amino acids. The CDR3 coding sequence is TGTGCCAGCAGTGACTCCGGGACAGGGGCCACTGAAGCTTTCTTT. Protein product: CASSDSGTGATEAFF.

This clonotype was observed at least ten times. This sequence joins TRBV7-3 and TRBJ1-1; D is unclear. The CDR3 has 13 residues. Trimming pared 4 bases from V and 0 bases from J, leaving 6 bases between. Germline CDR1 and CDR2: SGHTA and FQGTGA. The CDR3 coding sequence is TGTGCCAGCAGCTCACAGATGAACACTGAAGCTTTCTTT. It encodes CASSSQMNTEAFF.

In this sample, this clonotype turned up a few times. The chain uses TRBV5-1 and TRBJ1-4; TRBD1 is a possible D gene (6 bases). Trimming took off 3 bases at V and 0 bases at J, with 9 bases between the two ends. CDR3 size: 15 residues. Germline V gene data show CDR1 as SGHRS and CDR2 as YFSETQ. The CDR3 region has the DNA TGCGCCAGCAGCTCAGGGGAAGCAACTAATGAAAAACTGTTTTTT. Translation gives CASSSGEATNEKLFF.

This chain connects TRBV5-1 to TRBJ2-7, with D perhaps TRBD2 (5 bases). This CDR3 has 17 residues. The germline CDR1 and CDR2 sequences are SGHRS and YFSETQ. V was pared by 4 bases and J by 0 bases, with 20 bases between. CDR3 bases: TGCGCCAGCAGCCCCCGCGGTGGCGGGCCCGGCTCCTACGAGCAGTACGTC. This sequence encodes CASSPRGGGPGSYEQYV.

This clonotype was counted ten times or more. V gene TRBV6-5 combines with J gene TRBJ1-2; the D gene is possibly TRBD1 (6 bases). The CDR3 is made up of 15 amino acids. CDR1 is MNHEY, CDR2 SVGAGI, per germline. V was clipped by 1 base and J by 6 bases, with 15 bases between them. This CDR3 is CASSYFREGEDGYTF. The CDR3 region has the DNA TGTGCCAGCAGTTACTTTCGTGAGGGGGAAGATGGCTACACCTTC.

For this clonotype: A much larger clone sits a single nucleotide away, making a read error possible. This rearrangement joins TRBV27 to TRBJ2-7, with D uncertain. Trimming removed 5 bases from V and 5 bases from J, with 16 bases in between. This CDR3 is 14 amino acids long. Germline CDR1 and CDR2: MNHEY and SMNVEV (reference sequence). CDR3 bases: TGTGCCAGCAGTCCCCTCGCGGCCATTGACGAGCAGTACTTC. It is translated as CASSPLAAIDEQYF.

This clonotype was picked up many times. The chain carries TRBV11-3 and TRBJ2-5, with TRBD1 matching 7 bases. Losses at the gene ends were 5 bases for V and 2 bases for J; bases not matched to a gene: 5. This CDR3 contains 14 residues. Germline-derived CDR1 and CDR2 are SGHNT and YENEEA. CDR3 sequence: CASSAQGIQETQYF. CDR3 sequence (DNA): TGTGCCAGCAGCGCACAGGGGATACAAGAGACCCAGTACTTC.

This clonotype was observed at least ten times. The genes are TRBV7-3 and TRBJ2-1; weak D call: TRBD2 (6 bases). The V end lost 1 base, the J end lost 9 bases, and 16 bases lay between the germline ends. The CDR3 is made up of 15 amino acids. Germline CDR1 reads SGHTA; CDR2 reads FQGTGA. The CDR3 sequence is CASSLISGTLGEQFF. The CDR3 bases are TGTGCCAGCAGCTTAATTTCTGGGACTCTCGGTGAGCAGTTCTTC.

This clonotype was found a few times. V and J are TRBV15 and TRBJ2-2; 7 nucleotides agree with TRBD2. Germline V gene lookup returns CDR1 LNHNV and CDR2 YYDKDF (reference sequence). The CDR3 runs 15 residues. With 5 bases clipped from V and 4 bases from J, the junction kept 7 bases outside the gene matches. The CDR3 nucleotides are TGTGCCACCAGCTTCGGTGGGGGGGGCACCGGGGAGCTGTTTTTT. Encoded protein: CATSFGGGGTGELFF.

This clonotype was observed many times. The chain recombines TRBV6-1 with TRBJ2-2; D may be TRBD2 (5 bases). The CDR3 runs to 14 residues. V lost 4 bases and J 1 base, leaving 7 bases between the germline ends. Germline V CDR1 and CDR2: MNHNS, SASEGT. Here the CDR3 reads CASSGRGNTGELFF. Here the CDR3 DNA reads TGTGCCAGCAGTGGACGGGGGAACACCGGGGAGCTGTTTTTT.

In its sample, this clonotype was seen many times. The chain is built from TRBV5-1 and TRBJ1-5; the D gene is possibly TRBD1 (6 bases). V was shortened by 1 base and J by 6 bases, with 11 bases between the two germline ends. This CDR3 comprises 14 residues. Per the germline V gene, CDR1 is SGHRS and CDR2 is YFSETQ. CDR3 residues: CASSLTGYGQPQHF. CDR3 in DNA: TGCGCCAGCAGCTTGACAGGGTATGGTCAGCCCCAGCATTTT.

Ten or more counts support this clonotype. In nucleotides, the CDR3 is TGTGCCAGCAGTTTTGGAGTCGCGGGGACTGGCTACACCTTC. Translation: CASSFGVAGTGYTF. This sequence joins TRBV12-3 or TRBV12-4 and TRBJ1-2; weak D call: TRBD1 (5 bases). The CDR3 sequence is 14 residues long. The V gene lost 3 bases and the J gene lost 7 bases, with 15 bases spanning the gap.

Details on this clonotype: This sequence may be a read error, since a much larger clone differs from it by one base. J is TRBJ2-1 and V is TRBV9; a weak D match, TRBD1 (5 bases). This CDR3 has 14 residues. Germline lookup yields CDR1 SGDLS and CDR2 YYNGEE. The CDR3 region is CASSARGTYNEQSF. CDR3 DNA: TGTGCCAGCAGCGCAAGGGGTACCTACAATGAGCAGTCCTTC.

The chain carries TRBV20-1 and TRBJ1-2; D perhaps matches TRBD1 (5 bases). The ends were cut back, 0 bases at V and 5 bases at J, with 10 bases in the middle. This CDR3 comprises 13 residues. Germline CDR1 DFQATT, CDR2 SNEGSKA (reference sequence). CDR3 residues: CSARDWGDYGYTF. The CDR3 bases are TGCAGTGCTAGAGATTGGGGCGATTATGGCTACACCTTC.

This clonotype was observed at least ten times. The chain uses TRBV12-5 and TRBJ2-5, with D perhaps TRBD1 (5 bases). This CDR3 is built from 14 residues. The V end was cut by 3 bases, the J end by 6 bases, with 14 bases between. Germline V lookup: CDR1 LGHNT, CDR2 FRNRAP. The CDR3 DNA sequence: TGTGCTAGTGGTTTAGTGGGGCCCTACAAGACCCAGTACTTC. Amino acids: CASGLVGPYKTQYF.

Comments on this clonotype: This clone may be a read error of a much larger clone one base away. The chain employs TRBV7-2 and TRBJ1-5; D uncertain. CDR1 and CDR2 (germline): SGHTA, FQGNSA. This CDR3 contains 15 residues. CDR3: CSSSHQVLGNQPQHF. The CDR3 bases are TGTTCCAGCAGTCACCAGGTTCTCGGCAATCAGCCCCAGCATTTT.

This clonotype was seen a few times. The V call is TRBV6-5, the J call TRBJ1-2; 7 bases line up with TRBD1. Looked up from germline, CDR1 is MNHEY and CDR2 is SVGAGI. J gave up 5 bases and V 2 bases, and 8 bases lay outside the gene matches. This CDR3 region has 15 residues. The CDR3 bases are TGTGCCAGCAGTTACAGGACAGGTCGACGGTATGGCTACACCTTC. Protein: CASSYRTGRRYGYTF.